The 14 T cell receptor beta chains below all came from one sample that was sequenced in a study of T cells in women clearing cervical HPV infection listed by TCRdb under 2018. Receptors were amplified or captured by the immunoSEQ multiplex PCR assay. This immuneACCESS table, as held by TCRdb, lists in-frame sequences with V and J called but not all clones. Of the missing ones, under half trace to an unresolved V gene in checked studies; the others have no known cause. The sample's records list 20,000 to 25,000 clones. The biggest ten clones account for about 6.7% of the sample. Sequencing was performed on blood buffy coat. The receptors were sampled from a woman aged 18 to 75 with a cervical HPV16 infection that either progressed to CIN3+ or cleared (not recorded which).

Worth noting for this clone: The read gets to within 3 residues of the CDR3 end, and the germline J gene fills in the rest. This chain uses TRBV7-8 with TRBJ1-5; D not certain. The ends were cut back, 2 bases at V and 5 bases at J, with 10 bases in the middle. The CDR3 runs to 14 residues. Germline CDR1 and CDR2: SGHVS and FQNEAQ. Incomplete CDR3 DNA: TGTGCCAGCAGCTTATCTGCCCAGGATCAGCCC. This codes for CASSLSAQDQP. The CDR3 in full is CASSLSAQDQPQHF.

With regard to this clone: The germline gene is not matched at one end of the junction; a read error may be the cause. The sequenced fragment ends 3 residues before the CDR3 boundary, so the rest is inferred from the germline J gene. This sequence joins TRBV4-2 and TRBJ2-7; 8 bases align to TRBD1. CDR1 is LGHNA and CDR2 is YNFKEQ in the germline V gene. The CDR3 length is 15 residues. This chain's CDR3 is CASSHGQGEPYEQYF. The sequenced CDR3 bases are TGCGCCAGCAGCCACGGACAGGGTGAGCCCTACGAG.

About this clone: Read sequence stops 3 residues before the CDR3 end, and the germline J gene provides the missing end. The chain employs TRBV20-1 and TRBJ1-5, with 10 nucleotides matching TRBD1. This CDR3 is built from 14 residues. CDR1 and CDR2 (germline): DFQATT, SNEGSKA (reference sequence). Trimming cost V 6 bases and J 6 bases; bases outside gene matches: 8. The CDR3 bases that were read are TGCAGTGCCCAGAAGGGACAGGGGATTCAGCCC. Residues: CSAQKGQGIQP. The whole CDR3 protein reads CSAQKGQGIQPQHF.

Points on this clone: The read halts 3 residues ahead of the CDR3 end, with the missing end drawn from the germline J gene. The chain couples TRBV6-2 or TRBV6-3 to TRBJ2-5; 9 nucleotides agree with TRBD1. V lost 0 bases and J lost 5; bases outside the gene matches: 7. Germline V gene sequence: CDR1 MNHEY, CDR2 SVGEGT. The CDR3 is made up of 16 amino acids. CDR3 DNA, as far as it was read: TGTGCCAGCAGTTACTCGAGGGACAGGGTGGGGGAGACC. Amino acid sequence: CASSYSRDRVGET. The full CDR3 is CASSYSRDRVGETQYF.

On this clone itself: The read terminates 3 residues ahead of where the CDR3 ends, so the germline J gene completes it. The chain has TRBV19 and TRBJ2-3; TRBD1 matches at 7 bases. The CDR3 length is 12 residues. CDR1 LNHDA and CDR2 SQIVND come from the germline V gene (reference sequence). The CDR3 loop is CASTGVQETQYF. The sequenced CDR3 bases are TGTGCCAGCACAGGGGTCCAAGAGACG.

On this clone: The DNA ends 3 residues before the CDR3 does, and the rest of the CDR3 is filled in from the germline J gene. The genes are TRBV20-1 and TRBJ2-7; 10 bases fit TRBD2. Germline V lookup: CDR1 DFQATT, CDR2 SNEGSKA (reference sequence). The CDR3 is made up of 14 amino acids. Trimming at V came to 1 base and at J to 4 bases, leaving 4 bases not matched to a gene. CDR3 DNA, as far as it was read: TGCAGTGCTAGAGTCCCAGCGGGAGGGTACGAG. This gives the protein CSARVPAGGYE. The CDR3 in its entirety is CSARVPAGGYEQYF.

The CDR3 sequence: CASSEAHAPGNEKLFF. CDR3 bases read: TGTGCCAGCAGTGAAGCGCATGCTCCCGGGAATGAAAAA. V is TRBV6-1 and J is TRBJ1-4; D is unresolved. The CDR3 goes on 3 residues after the read ends, and that part is filled in from the germline J gene. The CDR3 spans 16 residues. V was clipped by 0 bases and J by 5 bases, with 13 bases between them. Per germline, CDR1 MNHNS and CDR2 SASEGT.

In regard to this clone: The sequenced fragment ends 3 residues before the CDR3 boundary, so the rest is inferred from the germline J gene. V is TRBV10-3 and J is TRBJ1-1, with D possibly matching TRBD1 (5 bases). Trimming pared 7 bases from V and 2 bases from J, leaving 8 bases between. There are 12 residues in the CDR3. In germline, CDR1 is ENHRY, CDR2 SYGVKD. The chain's CDR3 is CAIKRGNTEAFF. The covered CDR3 bases are TGTGCCATCAAGAGGGGCAACACTGAA.

On this clone: Read coverage stops 3 residues before the CDR3 terminus; the germline J gene supplies the remainder. The genes are TRBV11-3 and TRBJ2-1; D perhaps matches TRBD1 (6 bases). This CDR3 contains 14 residues. Trimming took 1 base from V and 8 from J, leaving 12 bases between them. The V gene's germline CDR1 is SGHNT and CDR2 YENEEA. The sequenced part of the CDR3 DNA is TGTGCCAGCAGCTTAGGGCAGGGGATGGATGAG. This translates into CASSLGQGMDE. The entire CDR3 protein is CASSLGQGMDEQFF. The full variable domain, its missing parts supplied by reference TRBV11-3 and TRBJ2-1, is EAGVVQSPRYKIIEKKQPVAFWCNPISGHNTLYWYLQNLGQGPELLIRYENEEAVDDSQLPKDRFSAERLKGVDSTLKIQPAELGDSAVYLCASSLGQGMDEQFFGPGTRLTVL.

On this clone: The read terminates 3 residues ahead of where the CDR3 ends, so the germline J gene completes it. This chain joins TRBV10-2 and TRBJ1-6; D is possibly TRBD1 (5 bases). CDR3 length: 15 amino acids. Germline V gene sequence: CDR1 WSHSY, CDR2 SAAADI. V lost 3 bases, J lost 5 bases, and 11 bases lay in between. The CDR3 loop is CASSDWGLDNSPLHF. CDR3 bases read: TGCGCCAGCAGTGACTGGGGCTTGGATAATTCACCC.

On this clone itself: The observed sequence ends 3 residues before the CDR3 terminus, with the missing tail filled in from the germline J gene. The chain links TRBV4-2 to TRBJ2-2; tentatively, D is TRBD2 (6 bases). The CDR3 has 18 amino acids. Germline values: CDR1 LGHNA, CDR2 YNFKEQ. Trimming took off 0 bases at V and 4 bases at J, with 18 bases between the two ends. The DNA read from the CDR3 is TGTGCCAGCAGCCAAGAACCCTCGGGGGATCGTCCCACCGGGGAG. Translated, it gives CASSQEPSGDRPTGE. The CDR3 in full is CASSQEPSGDRPTGELFF.

This clone is identified as medium-sized from frequency. Coverage ceases 3 residues before the CDR3 finishes, and the germline J gene fills in the end. The rearrangement joins TRBV19 to TRBJ1-5, with D maybe TRBD1 (5 bases). Trimming pared 3 bases from V and 0 bases from J, leaving 9 bases between. The CDR3 contains 15 residues. Germline CDR1 LNHDA, CDR2 SQIVND (reference sequence). CDR3 DNA, as far as it was read: TGTGCCAGTAGTATTTTAGGGGATAGCAATCAGCCC. Amino acid sequence: CASSILGDSNQP. The full CDR3 is CASSILGDSNQPQHF. The full variable domain, completed using reference TRBV19 and TRBJ1-5, is DGGITQSPKYLFRKEGQNVTLSCEQNLNHDAMYWYRQDPGQGLRLIYYSQIVNDFQKGDIAEGYSVSREKKESFPLTVTSAQKNPTAFYLCASSILGDSNQPQHFGDGTRLSIL.

To note about this clone: The CDR3 end is not reached by the read, which stops 3 residues before it; the germline J gene fills it in. The V call is TRBV19, the J call TRBJ2-4; perhaps TRBD1 as D (5 bases). CDR3 length equals 17 residues. Deletions cut 4 bases from V and 0 bases from J, with 16 bases between. Looked up from germline, CDR1 is LNHDA and CDR2 is SQIVND (reference sequence). The CDR3 spells CASSTSYRTLAKNIQYF. Partial CDR3 DNA: TGTGCCAGTAGTACATCCTACAGGACCCTAGCCAAAAACATT. The full variable domain, its missing parts supplied by reference TRBV19 and TRBJ2-4, is DGGITQSPKYLFRKEGQNVTLSCEQNLNHDAMYWYRQDPGQGLRLIYYSQIVNDFQKGDIAEGYSVSREKKESFPLTVTSAQKNPTAFYLCASSTSYRTLAKNIQYFGAGTRLSVL.

The sequenced part of the CDR3 DNA is TGTGCCATCAGTGAGCCCGGGCAGGGGTATGGCGAG. This encodes CAISEPGQGYGE. The full CDR3 protein reads CAISEPGQGYGEQYF. The gene calls are TRBV10-3 and TRBJ2-7; D is perhaps TRBD1 (6 bases). The missing CDR3 end, 3 residues past where the read stops, is filled in from the germline J gene. CDR1 is ENHRY, CDR2 SYGVKD, per germline. CDR3 length: 15 amino acids. V gave up 2 bases and J gave up 6 bases, with 17 bases separating them.